The 6 T cell receptor beta chains given below trace back to one sample, sequenced in a study of blood T cell repertoires in COVID-19 (dated by TCRdb to about 2020). Library preparation employed the immunoSEQ multiplex PCR assay. TCRdb retrieved this table from immuneACCESS and kept in-frame rearrangements only. Not all clones are present; in checked studies, unresolved V genes account for under half, and no reason is known for the remainder. Recorded for this sample are 150,000 or so clones; 65% to 85% of them occurred a single time. The ten most abundant clones make up roughly 2.9% of the sample. The source material was peripheral blood. Receptors originate from a woman aged 60-70 years with acute or convalescent COVID-19.

CDR3 loop: CASSISGGSYEQYF. DNA for the CDR3: TGTGCCAGCAGCATCTCCGGGGGGTCCTACGAGCAGTACTTC. The chain recombines TRBV3-1 (or the pseudogene TRBV3-2) with TRBJ2-7; 7 nucleotides align to TRBD2. CDR3 size: 14 residues. The germline CDR1 and CDR2 sequences are LGHDT and YNNKEL (reference sequence). Unmatched junction bases numbered 5, after V lost 5 bases and J lost 1 base.

The genes are TRBV6-5 and TRBJ1-1, with D uncertain. CDR1 is MNHEY, CDR2 SVGAGI, per germline. The germline V and J ends were trimmed by 0 bases and 0 bases, with 8 bases remaining between them. The CDR3 is 15 amino acids. Here the CDR3 DNA reads TGTGCCAGCAGTTACTCCTCCTCTTTGAACACTGAAGCTTTCTTT. This translates into CASSYSSSLNTEAFF.

This clone was recorded a few times. The V call is TRBV29-1, the J call TRBJ1-2, with 8 bases lining up with TRBD1. Trimming removed 5 bases from V and 5 bases from J; junction bases left unmatched: 10. This CDR3 is 14 amino acids long. Germline-derived CDR1 and CDR2 are SQVTM and ANQGSEA. This CDR3 is CSVHARTGSYGYTF. DNA for the CDR3: TGCAGCGTTCACGCAAGGACAGGGAGTTATGGCTACACCTTC.

The V call is TRBV18, the J call TRBJ1-1; 8 nucleotides line up with TRBD1. V shed 4 bases and J 8 bases; nucleotides not matched to a gene: 9. There are 14 residues in the CDR3. Per the germline V gene, CDR1 is KGHSH and CDR2 is LQKENI. In DNA, the CDR3 is TGTGCCAGCTCACATACGACAGGGGTGTCGGAAGCTTTCTTT. It yields the protein CASSHTTGVSEAFF.

The rearrangement joins TRBV5-5 to TRBJ1-3; D not resolved. Germline loops: CDR1 SGHKS, CDR2 YYEKEE (reference sequence). The CDR3 is made up of 17 amino acids. V was trimmed by 0 bases and J by 1 base, leaving 14 bases between them. CDR3 coding DNA: TGTGCCAGCAGCTTGGAGAACAGCCTGTTTTCTGGAAACACCATATATTTT. This codes for CASSLENSLFSGNTIYF.

This clone has a single count. The chain carries TRBV28 and TRBJ1-4; D is possibly TRBD1 (5 bases). V dropped 6 bases and J dropped 8 bases, with 16 bases sitting between them. The CDR3 has 14 residues. Germline V gene lookup returns CDR1 MDHEN and CDR2 SYDVKM. CDR3 in amino acids: CASRMEGIGEKLFF. The CDR3 region has the DNA TGTGCCAGCAGAATGGAGGGGATAGGGGAAAAACTGTTTTTT. Full variable domain (rest looked up from reference TRBV28 and TRBJ1-4): DVKVTQSSRYLVKRTGEKVFLECVQDMDHENMFWYRQDPGLGLRLIYFSYDVKMKEKGDIPEGYSVSREKKERFSLILESASTNQTSMYLCASRMEGIGEKLFFGSGTQLSVL.